This record concerns one T cell receptor (beta chain) sequence. This table comes from immunoSEQ multiplex PCR, and its TCRdb copy is limited to in-frame clones, with some not included. Here the sample spans about 20,000 clones, about 88% being singletons. The germline CDR1 and CDR2 sequences are LNHDA and SQIVND (reference sequence). The CDR3 runs to 14 residues. With V trimmed by 9 bases and J by 4 bases, 10 bases remained unmatched. The sample belongs to a study of T cell changes during pregnancy in multiple sclerosis. Sequenced material: CD8+ T cells from peripheral blood mononuclear cells, taken in the third trimester of pregnancy. The rearrangement links TRBV19 to TRBJ2-5; 8 positions agree with TRBD2. This receptor was obtained from a female donor in good health, enrolled as a control in a pregnancy study. CDR3 loop: CASGSGEGGETQYF. In nucleotides, the CDR3 is TGTGCCAGCGGTAGCGGGGAAGGTGGAGAGACCCAGTACTTC.